This T cell receptor (beta chain) originates from a study of post-analysis software for immune sequencing data. Researchers reported that TCR beta cDNA libraries carried unique molecular identifiers. T cells numbering roughly 0.9 to 11 million gave rise to 400,000 to 550,000 cDNA molecules. Each CDR3 protein is one row after TCRdb ran MiXCR on the PCR reads. The sample shows about 200,000 distinct CDR3 sequences, roughly 30% of them seen only once. Sequenced sample: blood. This receptor was identified in a girl under 18 with multiple sclerosis.

CDR3 sequence: CASGSKSTDTQYF. The CDR3 bases are TGCGCCAGTGGGTCGAAGAGCACAGATACGCAGTATTTT. The chain uses TRBV5-1 and TRBJ2-3, with unresolved D. The germline V and J ends were trimmed by 8 bases and 0 bases, with 10 bases remaining between them. Germline assignment: CDR1 SGHRS and CDR2 YFSETQ. This CDR3 contains 13 residues.